A selection of T cell receptor beta chains follows, all from one sample in a study of cytomegalovirus exposure and HLA in healthy donors. Sequenced by immunoSEQ multiplex PCR; TCRdb stores in-frame clones only, minus some. This table has 150,000 to 200,000 clones, 79% appearing once. Sequenced: PBMCs. These TCRs come from a woman aged 25 to 39 in good health and CMV-seropositive. CDR3s include the opening cysteine and the closing phenylalanine or tryptophan. The order of the fields is CDR3 length, V gene, J gene, CDR3 protein.

length: 18; V: TRBV10-3; J: TRBJ2-1; CDR3: CAISEGDWVSGSYNEQFF
length: 13; V: TRBV7-9; J: TRBJ1-2; CDR3: CASSLGQYYGYTF
length: 13; V: TRBV19; J: TRBJ2-7; CDR3: CASSMGEEREQYF
length: 15; V: TRBV27; J: TRBJ2-3; CDR3: CASSLLLAGGDTQYF
length: 15; V: TRBV19; J: TRBJ1-1; CDR3: CASSESRGRNTEAFF
length: 14; V: TRBV7-2; J: TRBJ1-5; CDR3: CASSSRTGDQPQHF
length: 16; V: TRBV4-2; J: TRBJ1-2; CDR3: CASSQSDQGGNYGYTF
length: 15; V: TRBV15; J: TRBJ2-7; CDR3: CATSRGTGDRDEQYF
length: 18; V: TRBV27; J: TRBJ1-1; CDR3: CASSLFPAGQGMSTEAFF
length: 12; V: TRBV10-3; J: TRBJ2-1; CDR3: CAARDSPNEQFF
length: 14; V: TRBV16; J: TRBJ1-5; CDR3: CASSPDRGSQPQHF
length: 14; V: TRBV15; J: TRBJ2-3; CDR3: CASSQGGSTDTQYF
length: 15; V: TRBV7-2; J: TRBJ2-1; CDR3: CASSLAGDGYNEQFF
length: 14; V: TRBV19; J: TRBJ1-5; CDR3: CASEAGGRRQPQHF
length: 15; V: TRBV2; J: TRBJ1-5; CDR3: CASSELGDSNQPQHF
length: 14; V: TRBV5-1; J: TRBJ2-1; CDR3: CATKGLQNADEQFF
length: 13; V: TRBV30; J: TRBJ1-5; CDR3: CAWSLGDPAAQHF
length: 18; V: TRBV5-4; J: TRBJ2-7; CDR3: CASSFSYSGSRSSYEQYF
length: 14; V: TRBV2; J: TRBJ2-5; CDR3: CASNPRTSVETQYF
length: 15; V: TRBV5-1; J: TRBJ2-3; CDR3: CASSLWEGATDTQYF
length: 13; V: TRBV11-2; J: TRBJ1-1; CDR3: CASSLNGSPEAFF
length: 16; V: TRBV4-1; J: TRBJ2-1; CDR3: CASSQGPSPLYNEQFF
length: 14; V: TRBV6-5; J: TRBJ2-2; CDR3: CASWGQGNTGELFF
length: 12; V: TRBV6-5; J: TRBJ2-1; CDR3: CASRRGGNEQFF
length: 15; V: TRBV2; J: TRBJ2-5; CDR3: CASSNRQGPQETQYF
length: 15; V: TRBV27; J: TRBJ1-1; CDR3: CASSLLGDTNTEAFF
length: 16; V: TRBV5-4; J: TRBJ1-2; CDR3: CASSQIRQGADYGYTF
length: 13; V: TRBV6-5; J: TRBJ1-5; CDR3: CASSSGGNQPQHF
length: 16; V: TRBV5-4; J: TRBJ1-4; CDR3: CASSLRLAGGDEKLFF
length: 15; V: TRBV7-2; J: TRBJ2-7; CDR3: CASSFTSAASYEQYF
length: 15; V: TRBV5-8; J: TRBJ1-5; CDR3: CASSTGQLNYQPQHF
length: 16; V: TRBV11-2; J: TRBJ2-7; CDR3: CASSWGVFVRGRLTNF
length: 13; V: TRBV5-4; J: TRBJ2-7; CDR3: CASSLQGDYEQYF
length: 16; V: TRBV30; J: TRBJ2-1; CDR3: CAWSGPDRVGYNEQFF